Listed here is a single T cell receptor (beta chain). Its antigen is unknown. No base-level quality is on record; no much larger clone is a single base apart. The source of the sample is a study of identifying expanded T cells in peripheral blood (dated by TCRdb to between 2017 and 2020). For context, the study as a whole: Four technical replicates, made by sequencing separate aliquots from the same pool of genomic DNA, were compared pairwise.

Including cysteine and phenylalanine, the CDR3 has 14 amino acids. Only the CDR3 part of the read is kept: 42 bases, read in frame from the first base. Trimming at the junction amounts to 5 bases on V and 2 bases on J, and the germline ends lie 12 bases apart. CDR1 and CDR2 are read off the germline V gene as SGHDN and FVKESK. No immune events such as infections were documented for the healthy donors during the collection period. Blood repertoires from healthy donors were used as a training cohort for calibrating time-dependent variance in a beta-binomial model of differential abundance of T-cell clones. The training cohort included around 10 healthy donors, of whom 3 were female and 7 were male. An age range of roughly 29 to 70 years, with an average of around 42 years, was recorded for the donors. Whole blood, obtained from a commercial supplier, was collected from each healthy donor at three time points spaced about 2 weeks apart. For immunosequencing, genomic DNA was extracted from unsorted whole blood.

The research as a whole found: The binomial model flagged about 1.1 differentially abundant clones between technical replicates but about 16 over two weeks and 19 over roughly 4 weeks. The authors expected biological variance in healthy repertoires might increase further over much longer intervals such as months to years. Variance in clone template counts between two-week samples significantly increased with total template count across all healthy donors. Across all healthy-donor time intervals, the beta-binomial model significantly lowered both the number of clones called differentially abundant and the false-positive rate.

The immunoSEQ Assay, which relies on bias-controlled multiplex PCR amplification of genomic DNA, was used to profile TCRbeta CDR3 regions. As for the original processing: To quantify the absolute abundance of each unique TCRbeta CDR3 region, the sequences were collapsed and filtered. Differential abundance was tested with two models: a binomial (Fisher-equivalent) model and a beta-binomial model that adds time-dependent variance fitted from healthy donors. Clones with fewer than 5 combined templates were removed, and a clone was called differentially abundant if the clone's Benjamini-Hochberg FDR was below 0.01. In the beta-binomial model, variance was expressed as a function of the total template count across the two samples, in the form v = (b*log(k)+a)^2. This is the immuneACCESS table as TCRdb keeps it, with only in-frame sequences that have V and J called. A part of the clones is gone; compared with another copy, unresolved V genes explain less than half, and the rest is unexplained. The DNA gave D and trimming, while V, J and clone size come from that table. Here the sample has some 76,000 clones; 75% to 90% occur a single time. Roughly 3.5% of the sample comes from the top ten.

The V and J genes are TRBV14 and TRBJ2-5; there is no confident call for the D gene. Sequencing input: blood. The sequence was obtained from a person aged 18 to 70 in good health. The DNA sequence reads TGTGCCAGCAGCTACTACCTGGGGCAAGAGACCCAGTACTTC. Its protein reads: CASSYYLGQETQYF.